Below, 22 T cell receptor beta chains from the same sample are listed, as sequenced in a study of read filtering for tumor transcriptome and immune sequencing. Molecular barcoded adaptors covering alpha/delta and beta/gamma chains were used on roughly 370 ng RNA. From the reads, TCRdb called clonotypes with MiXCR, one entry per CDR3 protein. The data show about 90,000 distinct CDR3 sequences, about 12% seen once. Specimen: a population of CD138-negative cells sorted from bone marrow. The receptors originated from a donor at least 40 years old with multiple myeloma.

This clonotype was observed many times. The V and J genes are TRBV5-1 and TRBJ1-1; D perhaps matches TRBD1 (6 bases). Germline V gene sequence: CDR1 SGHRS, CDR2 YFSETQ. With 4 bases removed from V and 4 bases from J, the gap between germline ends came to 14 bases. This CDR3 region has 14 residues. CDR3 sequence (DNA): TGCGCCAGCAGCCCACAGGGTGCGGGCACTGAAGCTTTCTTT. Amino acids: CASSPQGAGTEAFF.

This clonotype was observed many times. CDR3 in amino acids: CSANDRETQYF. The DNA for the CDR3 is TGCAGTGCTAATGATCGGGAGACCCAGTACTTC. J is TRBJ2-5 and V is TRBV20-1; D remains ambiguous. Between the trimmed V and J ends, which lost 4 bases and 5 bases, there was a span of 8 bases. Germline CDR1 is DFQATT and CDR2 is SNEGSKA (reference sequence). This CDR3 is built from 11 residues.

This clonotype was seen repeatedly, ten times or more. The chain combines TRBV7-3 with TRBJ2-3; 7 bases agree with TRBD2. The CDR3 length is 14 residues. From germline, CDR1 is SGHTA and CDR2 FQGTGA. The V and J ends lost 2 bases and 5 bases, in that order; junction bases with no gene match: 4. CDR3 DNA: TGTGCCAGCAGCTTAGGCGGGAGTGTAGATACGCAGTATTTT. Protein sequence: CASSLGGSVDTQYF.

This clonotype has at least ten counts. The gene calls are TRBV29-1 and TRBJ2-7; TRBD2 aligns across 9 bases. Losses at the gene ends were 3 bases for V and 3 bases for J; bases not matched to a gene: 0. From germline, CDR1 is SQVTM and CDR2 ANQGSEA. The CDR3 length is 12 residues. The DNA of the CDR3 is TGCAGCGTTGAGACTAGCGGCTACGAGCAGTACTTC. Translated: CSVETSGYEQYF.

This clonotype was recorded at least ten times. The chain is built from TRBV12-3 or TRBV12-4 and TRBJ1-5; 7 positions agree with TRBD1. This CDR3 is 14 amino acids long. V lost 4 bases, J lost 7 bases, and 7 bases stayed unmatched. Written as DNA, the CDR3 is TGTGCCAGCAGTTCAACGACAGGGAGGCAGCCCCAGCATTTT. The encoded protein is CASSSTTGRQPQHF.

This clonotype was counted many times. The chain uses TRBV3-1 and TRBJ2-1; 7 bases agree with TRBD2. J was trimmed by 3 bases and V by 1 base; bases with no gene match: 6. The length of the CDR3 is 16 residues. The V gene's germline CDR1 is LGHDT and CDR2 YNNKEL (reference sequence). The DNA of the CDR3 is TGTGCCAGCAGCCAAGCTAGCGGAGCGAGCTACAATGAGCAGTTCTTC. This codes for CASSQASGASYNEQFF.

This clonotype was counted at least ten times. The chain joins TRBV4-2 to TRBJ2-1; 7 positions match TRBD2. Trimming removed 0 bases from V and 4 bases from J; junction bases left unmatched: 9. The CDR3 runs to 17 residues. Germline CDR1 is LGHNA and CDR2 is YNFKEQ. CDR3 amino acids: CASSQDYWQGLYNEQFF. The CDR3 DNA reads as TGTGCCAGCAGCCAAGATTATTGGCAGGGACTATACAATGAGCAGTTCTTC.

In its sample, this clonotype was seen many times. This chain links TRBV5-1 with TRBJ2-1, with D possibly matching TRBD2 (5 bases). Germline V gene lookup returns CDR1 SGHRS and CDR2 YFSETQ. Trimming removed 0 bases from V and 7 bases from J, with 11 bases in between. This CDR3 is 14 amino acids long. The CDR3 DNA reads TGCGCCAGCAGCTTGGATTGGGGAGCGAATGAGCAGTTCTTC. As protein: CASSLDWGANEQFF.

The sample holds many counts of this clonotype. The V gene is TRBV5-1, the J gene TRBJ2-5; no reliable D call. Germline assignment: CDR1 SGHRS and CDR2 YFSETQ. This CDR3 comprises 11 residues. V was cut by 7 bases and J by 5 bases, with 9 bases left in between. CDR3 sequence reads: CASGGEETQYF. In DNA, the CDR3 is TGCGCCAGCGGCGGAGAGGAGACCCAGTACTTC.

There are many counts of this clonotype. V is TRBV7-3 and J is TRBJ2-1; maybe TRBD2 (5 bases). The germline CDR1 and CDR2 sequences are SGHTA and FQGTGA. This CDR3 has 15 amino acids. The germline V and J ends were trimmed by 0 bases and 7 bases, with 13 bases remaining between them. For the CDR3, the DNA is TGTGCCAGCAGCTTAACGTCGACACTAGAAAATGAGCAGTTCTTC. This encodes CASSLTSTLENEQFF. The complete variable domain, with remaining parts taken from reference TRBV7-3 and TRBJ2-1, reads GAGVSQTPSNKVTEKGKYVELRCDPISGHTALYWYRQSLGQGPEFLIYFQGTGAADDSGLPNDRFFAVRPEGSVSTLKIQRTERGDSAVYLCASSLTSTLENEQFFGPGTRLTVL.

The genes are TRBV30 and TRBJ2-1; weak D call: TRBD1 (6 bases). Germline V gives CDR1 GTSNPN, CDR2 SVGIG (reference sequence). With 4 bases removed from V and 4 bases from J, the gap between germline ends came to 14 bases. This CDR3 spans 14 amino acids. The CDR3 DNA is TGTGCCTGGACGGACAGAGCGGAATACAATGAGCAGTTCTTC. It translates to CAWTDRAEYNEQFF.

With regard to this clonotype: A read error is possible here, since a much larger clone lies one base away. The genes are TRBV20-1 and TRBJ2-5; D gene ambiguous. Between the trimmed V and J ends, which lost 1 base and 5 bases, there was a span of 11 bases. Germline lookup yields CDR1 DFQATT and CDR2 SNEGSKA (reference sequence). This CDR3 spans 13 amino acids. The CDR3 nucleotides are TGCAGTGCTAGAGTGGCCGCCAGCGAGACCCAGTACTTC. Translation gives CSARVAASETQYF.

This clonotype was picked up many times. This chain uses TRBV5-1 with TRBJ2-1, with D tentatively TRBD2 (6 bases). Trimming took 4 bases from V and 0 from J, leaving 11 bases between them. Germline assignment: CDR1 SGHRS and CDR2 YFSETQ. The CDR3 length is 15 residues. CDR3 nucleotide sequence: TGCGCCAGCAGCGGATTTAGCGGCTCCTACAATGAGCAGTTCTTC. Protein product: CASSGFSGSYNEQFF.

This clonotype occurred many times. V gene TRBV19 combines with J gene TRBJ2-1; no clear D gene. Trimming took 0 bases from V and 13 from J, leaving 16 bases between them. Germline CDR1 LNHDA, CDR2 SQIVND (reference sequence). CDR3 size: 14 residues. The CDR3 sequence is CASSIDSSGSLQFF. The CDR3 DNA sequence: TGTGCCAGTAGTATAGATTCTTCAGGCAGTCTACAGTTCTTC.

This clonotype was counted ten times or more. The gene calls are TRBV30 and TRBJ1-1; D is unresolved. From germline, CDR1 is GTSNPN and CDR2 SVGIG (reference sequence). This CDR3 contains 14 residues. V gave up 2 bases and J gave up 1 base, with 11 bases separating them. The CDR3 region has the DNA TGTGCCTGGAGTACCTACACAACGAACACTGAAGCTTTCTTT. This sequence encodes CAWSTYTTNTEAFF.

This clonotype was counted many times. The genes are TRBV20-1 and TRBJ1-6; D ambiguous. The V end was cut by 3 bases, the J end by 14 bases, with 20 bases between. CDR1 DFQATT and CDR2 SNEGSKA come from the germline V gene (reference sequence). The CDR3 totals 14 residues. In DNA, the CDR3 is TGCAGTGCTAGTCAGGCGAGTGGGAATTTGGCCCTCCACTTT. Residues: CSASQASGNLALHF.

The chain uses TRBV4-1 and TRBJ2-2; tentatively, D is TRBD2 (5 bases). The length of the CDR3 is 15 residues. The germline gives CDR1 MGHRA, CDR2 YSYEKL. V lost 1 base and J lost 4, with 10 bases in between. DNA for the CDR3: TGCGCCAGCAGCCAAGTAGTAGCGAGCACCGGGGAGCTGTTTTTT. It is translated as CASSQVVASTGELFF.

In this sample, this clonotype turned up many times. The chain links TRBV28 to TRBJ1-2; TRBD1 matches 8 bases. Unmatched junction bases numbered 12, after V lost 5 bases and J lost 4 bases. CDR1 is MDHEN, CDR2 SYDVKM, per germline. The CDR3 length is 16 residues. DNA for the CDR3: TGTGCCAGCAGTCAACCTTGGACAGGGTCAACCTATGGCTACACCTTC. Its protein product is CASSQPWTGSTYGYTF.

This clonotype was seen at least ten times. V gene TRBV12-3 or TRBV12-4 combines with J gene TRBJ2-3; 11 nucleotides agree with TRBD2. Trimming removed 2 bases from V and 7 bases from J; junction bases left unmatched: 8. The CDR3 has 16 amino acids. In nucleotides, the CDR3 is TGTGCCAGCAGTTTACATAGCGGGAGGGCCATATATACGCAGTATTTT. Protein sequence: CASSLHSGRAIYTQYF.

Many counts were recorded for this clonotype. The V call is TRBV7-2, the J call TRBJ2-1, with 9 bases aligning to TRBD2. Germline V gives CDR1 SGHTA, CDR2 FQGNSA. This CDR3 spans 17 amino acids. Trimming at V came to 5 bases and at J to 3 bases, leaving 11 bases not matched to a gene. The CDR3 DNA follows: TGTGCCAGCAGCCCGGGGGGCGGGAGGGCCCACTACAATGAGCAGTTCTTC. Its protein product is CASSPGGGRAHYNEQFF.

This clonotype was found many times. The V and J genes are TRBV7-3 and TRBJ1-1, with D possibly being TRBD1 (5 bases). The CDR3 has 14 residues. In germline, CDR1 is SGHTA, CDR2 FQGTGA. V lost 2 bases and J lost 1, with 8 bases in between. The CDR3: CASSLGHSNTEAFF. CDR3 DNA: TGTGCCAGCAGCTTAGGACACTCGAACACTGAAGCTTTCTTT.

Note on this clonotype: Just one base apart from a much larger clone, this may be a read error. The chain employs TRBV6-1 and TRBJ1-2; tentatively, D is TRBD1 (5 bases). Looked up from germline, CDR1 is MNHNS and CDR2 is SASEGT. This CDR3 is built from 13 residues. Trimming shortened V by 9 bases and J by 1 base, and 12 bases separated the two germline ends. The CDR3 bases are TGTGCCAGTAGCCGGGACGATAACTATGGCTACACCTTC. Amino acids: CASSRDDNYGYTF.